The 29 T cell receptor beta chains listed next were all sequenced from one sample in a study of T cell repertoires in cytomegalovirus infection (dated by TCRdb to the late 2010s). No antigen is known for these receptors. Sequenced on an Illumina HiSeq 1500. TCRdb trimmed the raw reads at Q25, called clones with MiXCR and kept productive beta chains. Rows with one shared CDR3 protein collapse into an entry with the most common genes and DNA. The sample records tens of thousands of distinct CDR3 sequences, roughly 37% of which are singletons. The leading ten clones occupy approximately 93% of the sample. The treatment or condition label of this sample denotes: in vitro stimulation with specific CMV peptide epitopes to enrich CMV-specific T cells. Sequences were derived from CD8+ T cells from cultured PBMCs, sampled from culture after CMV antigen stimulation. Receptor source: a human donor in good health (CMV status not recorded). Some clones in this sample may be carry-over from other donors' samples.

The J gene is TRBJ2-5, the V gene TRBV12-3 or TRBV12-4; 8 nucleotides match TRBD2. Trimming removed 1 base from V and 1 base from J; junction bases left unmatched: 11. The CDR3 totals 18 residues. This CDR3 is CASSLGWGSGEVQETQYF. Written as DNA, the CDR3 is TGTGCCAGCAGTTTAGGTTGGGGTAGCGGGGAGGTCCAAGAGACCCAGTACTTC.

Only a few counts were recorded for this clonotype. The chain has TRBV28 and TRBJ1-1; the match to TRBD1 covers 11 bases. Trimming at V came to 6 bases and at J to 5 bases, leaving 5 bases not matched to a gene. The germline V gene has CDR1 MDHEN and CDR2 SYDVKM. The length of the CDR3 is 14 residues. CDR3 DNA: TGTGCCAGCAGGGAGGGACAGGGGGTGACTGAAGCTTTCTTT. Residues: CASREGQGVTEAFF.

The chain has TRBV7-2 and TRBJ1-2; D gene uncertain. V gave up 5 bases and J gave up 0 bases, with 10 bases separating them. CDR1 and CDR2 (germline): SGHTA, FQGNSA. The CDR3 spans 14 residues. CDR3 bases: TGTGCCAGCAGCCACTCGGTCACTAACTATGGCTACACCTTC. As protein: CASSHSVTNYGYTF.

The rearrangement joins TRBV28 to TRBJ2-3; TRBD2 might be the D (5 bases). The CDR3 extends over 17 amino acids. Germline V gene data show CDR1 as MDHEN and CDR2 as SYDVKM. The V gene lost 5 bases and the J gene lost 4 bases, with 22 bases spanning the gap. The CDR3: CASSPLDWLAGPDTQYF. The CDR3 DNA follows: TGTGCCAGCAGTCCCTTGGATTGGCTTGCGGGTCCAGATACGCAGTATTTT.

DNA of the CDR3: TGTGCCAGCAGCTCCGATCCCCAAGAGACCCAGTACTTC. Translating gives CASSSDPQETQYF. The V gene is TRBV7-3, the J gene TRBJ2-5, with D hard to call. Germline CDR1 and CDR2: SGHTA and FQGTGA. This CDR3 contains 13 residues. The germline V and J ends were trimmed by 4 bases and 1 base, with 7 bases remaining between them.

The sample holds many counts of this clonotype. The V and J genes are TRBV7-6 and TRBJ2-7; D gene uncertain. Germline CDR1 and CDR2: SGHVS and FNYEAQ. This CDR3 is built from 11 residues. Trimming shortened V by 8 bases and J by 5 bases, and 10 bases separated the two germline ends. The CDR3 DNA reads as TGTGCCAGCCAACATGGTGACGAGCAGTACTTC. Its protein product is CASQHGDEQYF.

A few counts support this clonotype. This chain joins TRBV3-1 and TRBJ2-7, with 8 bases aligning to TRBD2. The CDR3 runs 17 residues. From germline, CDR1 is LGHDT and CDR2 YNNKEL (reference sequence). V gave up 2 bases and J gave up 6 bases; unmatched junction bases: 15. CDR3 sequence: CASSQRSLAAGDAEQYF. CDR3 nucleotide sequence: TGTGCCAGCAGCCAAAGAAGCCTTGCAGCGGGGGATGCCGAGCAGTACTTC.

The chain recombines TRBV20-1 with TRBJ2-7; weak D call: TRBD2 (6 bases). From germline, CDR1 is DFQATT and CDR2 SNEGSKA (reference sequence). The CDR3 extends over 14 amino acids. V lost 0 bases and J lost 0, with 9 bases in between. This CDR3 reads CSAREGGPSYEQYF. The CDR3, as DNA: TGCAGTGCTAGAGAAGGAGGGCCCTCCTACGAGCAGTACTTC.

The V call is TRBV3-1, the J call TRBJ1-4; the match to TRBD1 covers 7 bases. Germline CDR1 LGHDT, CDR2 YNNKEL (reference sequence). The CDR3 is 16 residues long. Trimming at V came to 1 base and at J to 3 bases, leaving 5 bases not matched to a gene. CDR3 DNA: TGTGCCAGCAGCCAAGCCCTCGGGACAGCTAATGAAAAACTGTTTTTT. Translated, it gives CASSQALGTANEKLFF.

The rearrangement links TRBV29-1 to TRBJ2-1; D may be TRBD1 (5 bases). The CDR3 covers 15 residues. Trimming took 6 bases from V and 1 from J, leaving 16 bases between them. CDR1 is SQVTM and CDR2 is ANQGSEA in the germline V gene. The CDR3 loop is CSVESQGWSYNEQFF. The CDR3 region has the DNA TGCAGCGTGGAAAGCCAGGGATGGTCCTACAATGAGCAGTTCTTC.

This clonotype came up many times. The CDR3 region is CASSTGGNNSPLHF. In DNA, the CDR3 is TGTGCCAGCAGCACAGGGGGTAATAATTCACCCCTCCACTTT. This chain connects TRBV7-6 to TRBJ1-6; 8 bases map to TRBD1. This CDR3 is built from 14 residues. Unmatched junction bases numbered 2, after V lost 5 bases and J lost 5 bases. The germline V gene encodes CDR1 SGHVS and CDR2 FNYEAQ.

This chain joins TRBV19 and TRBJ2-1; 8 nucleotides align to TRBD1. The germline V gene encodes CDR1 LNHDA and CDR2 SQIVND (reference sequence). The CDR3 contains 13 residues. Trimming removed 7 bases from V and 6 bases from J; junction bases left unmatched: 5. CDR3 region: CASITGGGNEQFF. Written as DNA, the CDR3 is TGTGCCAGTATAACAGGGGGAGGCAATGAGCAGTTCTTC. The full variable domain, rest sourced from reference TRBV19 and TRBJ2-1, is DGGITQSPKYLFRKEGQNVTLSCEQNLNHDAMYWYRQDPGQGLRLIYYSQIVNDFQKGDIAEGYSVSREKKESFPLTVTSAQKNPTAFYLCASITGGGNEQFFGPGTRLTVL.

J is TRBJ1-5 and V is TRBV19; D not certain. Germline V lookup: CDR1 LNHDA, CDR2 SQIVND (reference sequence). The ends were cut back, 9 bases at V and 5 bases at J, with 14 bases in the middle. The CDR3 length is 13 residues. CDR3 protein: CASKINADQPQHF. CDR3 coding DNA: TGTGCCAGCAAAATTAATGCCGATCAGCCCCAGCATTTT.

Here the CDR3 reads CASSYGANYNEQFF. Written as DNA, the CDR3 is TGTGCCAGCAGTTACGGGGCAAACTACAATGAGCAGTTCTTC. The chain carries TRBV6-2 or TRBV6-3 and TRBJ2-1; maybe TRBD1 (5 bases). Germline CDR1 reads MNHEY; CDR2 reads SVGEGT. CDR3 length: 14 residues. V lost 2 bases, J lost 3 bases, and 8 bases lay in between.

The chain combines TRBV12-3 or TRBV12-4 with TRBJ1-2; tentatively, D is TRBD1 (5 bases). V lost 6 bases to trimming and J lost 3 bases, with 23 bases between them. The CDR3 is 17 residues long. The CDR3 region has the DNA TGTGCCAGCAGCTCCACCGGGGGGGGGAGGGCGTACTATGGCTACACCTTC. It is translated as CASSSTGGGRAYYGYTF.

This clonotype was seen only a few times. This chain connects TRBV7-9 to TRBJ2-4; 7 bases map to TRBD1. V shed 0 bases and J 0 bases; nucleotides not matched to a gene: 5. This CDR3 has 17 residues. Germline values: CDR1 SEHNR, CDR2 FQNEAQ (reference sequence). The CDR3 spells CASSLAQGVLAKNIQYF. The CDR3 DNA reads TGTGCCAGCAGCTTAGCCCAGGGGGTACTAGCCAAAAACATTCAGTACTTC.

Comment on this clonotype: One end of the junction fails to match germline, which may point to a read error. The chain uses TRBV7-7 and TRBJ1-5; tentatively, D is TRBD1 (5 bases). CDR1 is SSHAT and CDR2 is FNYEAQ in the germline V gene (reference sequence). CDR3 length equals 17 residues. This CDR3 is CASTEIMGGLLNQPQHF. CDR3 bases: TGTGCTAGCACCGAAATCATGGGGGGACTCCTGAATCAGCCCCAGCATTTT.

The chain recombines TRBV27 with TRBJ1-1, with D tentatively TRBD1 (6 bases). From germline, CDR1 is MNHEY and CDR2 SMNVEV (reference sequence). The V end lost 1 base, the J end lost 3 bases, and 15 bases lay between the germline ends. This CDR3 spans 16 amino acids. The CDR3 DNA reads as TGTGCCAGCAGTTTATTTTGGCAGGGGTACGACACTGAAGCTTTCTTT. Protein product: CASSLFWQGYDTEAFF.

The CDR3 loop is CASSVRGTWETQYF. Here the CDR3 DNA reads TGTGCCAGCAGCGTTAGGGGAACGTGGGAGACCCAGTACTTC. The chain is built from TRBV7-8 and TRBJ2-5; a possible D gene is TRBD1 (5 bases). The CDR3 has 14 residues. V lost 5 bases and J 5 bases, leaving 15 bases between the germline ends. CDR1 SGHVS and CDR2 FQNEAQ come from the germline V gene.

V usage is TRBV7-9 and J usage is TRBJ2-7, with D maybe TRBD2 (5 bases). Trimming removed 5 bases at V and 6 bases at J, with 14 bases between. CDR3 size: 13 residues. The germline V gene encodes CDR1 SEHNR and CDR2 FQNEAQ (reference sequence). The CDR3 DNA reads TGTGCCAGCAGCCCGCTACGGGCGGGCGAGCAGTACTTC. It is translated as CASSPLRAGEQYF.

The gene calls are TRBV7-6 and TRBJ1-1; 9 nucleotides match TRBD1. Germline assignment: CDR1 SGHVS and CDR2 FNYEAQ. V dropped 5 bases and J dropped 6; count of bases not matched to a gene: 16. This CDR3 spans 17 amino acids. Here the CDR3 DNA reads TGTGCCAGCAGCGGAAGGACAGGGGAGGGGAACAGGCCTGAAGCTTTCTTT. It translates to CASSGRTGEGNRPEAFF.

This clonotype showed up just a few times. The J gene is TRBJ2-1, the V gene TRBV5-4; no clear D gene. The V and J ends lost 2 bases and 0 bases respectively, with 9 bases between them. Germline V CDR1 and CDR2: SGHNT, YYREEE (reference sequence). The CDR3 is 15 residues long. This chain's CDR3 is CASSLTASSYNEQFF. CDR3 in DNA: TGTGCCAGCAGCTTAACAGCGAGCTCCTACAATGAGCAGTTCTTC.

This chain connects TRBV15 to TRBJ2-5, with a weak D call TRBD2 (6 bases). Germline values: CDR1 LNHNV, CDR2 YYDKDF (reference sequence). There are 16 residues in the CDR3. V dropped 0 bases and J dropped 5 bases, with 16 bases sitting between them. The CDR3 bases are TGTGCCACCAGCAGAGAAGTCCCACTAGCCGGTGAGACCCAGTACTTC. Translating gives CATSREVPLAGETQYF.

This clonotype was seen a handful of times. The V and J genes are TRBV11-1 and TRBJ2-3; 8 nucleotides line up with TRBD1. CDR1 is SGHAT, CDR2 FQDESV, per germline (reference sequence). Trimming at V came to 1 base and at J to 2 bases, leaving 8 bases not matched to a gene. The CDR3 is made up of 17 amino acids. This CDR3 is CASSLVWTGSFTDTQYF. CDR3 sequence (DNA): TGTGCCAGCAGCTTAGTATGGACAGGGAGCTTCACAGATACGCAGTATTTT.

The chain carries TRBV12-3 or TRBV12-4 and TRBJ2-1; 10 bases match TRBD2. J gave up 6 bases and V 2 bases, and 4 bases lay outside the gene matches. This CDR3 region has 15 residues. CDR3 amino acids: CASSLTLAGVNEQFF. The CDR3 DNA reads TGTGCCAGCAGTTTAACCCTAGCGGGGGTCAATGAGCAGTTCTTC.

The V call is TRBV11-2, the J call TRBJ2-3; 9 bases fit TRBD1. Germline assignment: CDR1 SGHAT and CDR2 FQNNGV. The CDR3 loop spans 21 amino acids. V shed 2 bases, J shed 4 bases, and the junction held 22 bases outside the gene matches. The chain's CDR3 is CASSLPLDTGTGRLGADTQYF. The CDR3 DNA reads as TGTGCCAGCAGCTTACCCCTAGATACCGGGACAGGGAGGCTCGGGGCAGATACGCAGTATTTT.

The V gene is TRBV29-1, the J gene TRBJ2-7; D is ambiguous. Germline V lookup: CDR1 SQVTM, CDR2 ANQGSEA. The CDR3 is made up of 11 amino acids. V was pared by 6 bases and J by 3 bases, with 9 bases between. CDR3 in amino acids: CSVTDFYEQYF. As DNA, the CDR3 is TGCAGCGTCACAGATTTCTACGAGCAGTACTTC.

This clonotype has more than one count but fewer than ten. The V gene is TRBV6-1, the J gene TRBJ2-1; D might be TRBD1 or TRBD2, each matching 6 bases. CDR1 and CDR2 from the germline V gene are MNHNS and SASEGT. CDR3 length equals 17 residues. Trimming shortened V by 5 bases and J by 5 bases, and 22 bases separated the two germline ends. The CDR3 coding sequence is TGTGCCAGCAGTCAGGGGACTCCCCGGGACCTTCACAATGAGCAGTTCTTC. Amino acids: CASSQGTPRDLHNEQFF.

This clonotype was detected a few times. This chain uses TRBV7-2 with TRBJ2-5, with D possibly TRBD2 on 5 matching bases. CDR1 is SGHTA, CDR2 FQGNSA, per germline. The CDR3 runs 16 residues. V dropped 5 bases and J dropped 4 bases, with 20 bases sitting between them. The CDR3 region has the DNA TGTGCCAGCAGCCCCTTCGGGGTAACCCTAACAGAGACCCAGTACTTC. Translated, it gives CASSPFGVTLTETQYF.